These 22 T cell receptor beta chains originate from one sample sequenced in a study of blood T cells in healthy people across ages. A second about 6 to 12 cycle PCR used barcoded and J-beta primers. TCRdb itself ran the 5' RACE reads through MiXCR, one entry per CDR3 protein. The sample lists over a million distinct CDR3 sequences; roughly 43% were seen once. The sequenced sample was blood. The receptors come from a woman aged 18-35 years in good health.

This clonotype has only a few counts. J is TRBJ1-4 and V is TRBV6-6; 8 bases fit TRBD1. CDR3 length equals 15 residues. J gave up 1 base and V 6 bases, and 4 bases lay outside the gene matches. Germline assignment: CDR1 MNHNY and CDR2 SVGAGI (reference sequence). The CDR3 sequence is CASSSRGQTNEKLFF. The CDR3 coding sequence is TGTGCCAGCAGCTCCAGGGGGCAAACTAATGAAAAACTGTTTTTT.

The genes are TRBV4-1 and TRBJ1-2, with D uncertain. With 0 bases removed from V and 0 bases from J, the gap between germline ends came to 11 bases. The CDR3 has 16 residues. From germline, CDR1 is MGHRA and CDR2 YSYEKL. Here the CDR3 DNA reads TGCGCCAGCAGCCAAGATACGGCAGGAGCTAACTATGGCTACACCTTC. It codes for CASSQDTAGANYGYTF.

This chain joins TRBV12-3 or TRBV12-4 and TRBJ2-7, with D uncertain. TRBJ2-5 explains the end of the DNA better; the J call may be wrong. This CDR3 has 12 amino acids. The DNA of the CDR3 is TGTGCCAGCAGAAAGGGCGGAGAGACCCAGTACTTC. Protein sequence: CASRKGGETQYF.

Written as DNA, the CDR3 is TGCAGTGTGTCACTAGCGGGGGGGTCCTACAATGAGCAGTTCTTC. Residues: CSVSLAGGSYNEQFF. The chain combines TRBV20-1 with TRBJ2-1; the match to TRBD2 covers 13 bases. The CDR3 is 15 residues long. Per germline, CDR1 DFQATT and CDR2 SNEGSKA (reference sequence). With V trimmed by 7 bases and J by 1 base, 4 bases remained unmatched.

The gene calls are TRBV28 and TRBJ2-7; 8 nucleotides align to TRBD1. The CDR3 totals 15 residues. Germline CDR1 MDHEN, CDR2 SYDVKM. After removal of 4 bases from V and 2 bases from J, the junction contained 7 bases not matched to a gene. The CDR3 region is CASSSTGQAPYEQYF. The DNA of the CDR3 is TGTGCCAGCAGTTCCACGGGACAGGCCCCCTACGAGCAGTACTTC.

Ten or more counts support this clonotype. The chain uses TRBV29-1 and TRBJ2-7; 7 nucleotides line up with TRBD2. The germline gives CDR1 SQVTM, CDR2 ANQGSEA. The J segment lost 4 bases and the V segment lost 1 base, leaving 1 base of the junction unmatched. The CDR3 covers 12 residues. The chain's CDR3 is CSVEVGGYEQYF. The CDR3 DNA sequence: TGCAGCGTTGAAGTGGGGGGGTACGAGCAGTACTTC.

The chain is built from TRBV29-1 and TRBJ2-1; D is possibly TRBD1 or TRBD2 (6 bases each). The last part of the DNA fits TRBJ2-7 better; the J call may be wrong. The CDR3 is 14 amino acids. From germline, CDR1 is SQVTM and CDR2 ANQGSEA. The CDR3 sequence: CSVDWGASYNEQYF. DNA for the CDR3: TGCAGCGTTGATTGGGGGGCCTCCTACAATGAGCAGTACTTC.

This clonotype has just a few counts. This chain uses TRBV29-1 with TRBJ2-2, with D perhaps TRBD1 or TRBD2 (5 bases each). With 0 bases removed from V and 3 bases from J, the gap between germline ends came to 11 bases. Germline lookup yields CDR1 SQVTM and CDR2 ANQGSEA. This CDR3 is built from 15 residues. CDR3 DNA sequence: TGCAGCGTTGAAGATCGGGGCTCTGACACCGGGGAGCTGTTTTTT. Translating gives CSVEDRGSDTGELFF.

This chain links TRBV27 with TRBJ2-3; 8 bases agree with TRBD2. The CDR3 has 15 residues. Germline V lookup: CDR1 MNHEY, CDR2 SMNVEV (reference sequence). V lost 5 bases and J lost 1; bases outside the gene matches: 5. The DNA of the CDR3 is TGTGCCAGCAGTAGCGGGAGTTTTGGCACAGATACGCAGTATTTT. This translates into CASSSGSFGTDTQYF.

This chain links TRBV7-9 with TRBJ1-5; D remains ambiguous. The germline V gene has CDR1 SEHNR and CDR2 FQNEAQ (reference sequence). The CDR3 spans 19 residues. V was shortened by 5 bases and J by 0 bases, with 23 bases between the two germline ends. DNA for the CDR3: TGTGCCAGCAGCCATCAAGGACTGAATGGAGGCTATAGCAATCAGCCCCAGCATTTT. It encodes CASSHQGLNGGYSNQPQHF.

This clonotype was seen only a few times. This rearrangement joins TRBV12-3 or TRBV12-4 to TRBJ2-7; D remains unclear. With 6 bases removed from V and 3 bases from J, the gap between germline ends came to 18 bases. This CDR3 is built from 15 residues. The CDR3 here is CASSSQSVRGYEQYF. The CDR3 DNA reads as TGTGCCAGCAGCTCCCAAAGCGTAAGAGGCTACGAGCAGTACTTC.

The table lists this clonotype with a few counts. V gene TRBV6-1 combines with J gene TRBJ1-4; no definite D call. CDR3 size: 15 residues. Germline V gives CDR1 MNHNS, CDR2 SASEGT. Trimming cost V 2 bases and J 4 bases, with 11 bases left between them. The CDR3 loop reads CASSEKKRDNEKLFF. CDR3 DNA sequence: TGTGCCAGCAGTGAAAAGAAGCGGGATAATGAAAAACTGTTTTTT.

This clonotype showed up just a few times. V usage is TRBV14 and J usage is TRBJ1-3; weak D call: TRBD1 (5 bases). Trimming pared 5 bases from V and 8 bases from J, leaving 16 bases between. Germline lookup yields CDR1 SGHDN and CDR2 FVKESK. The CDR3 extends over 14 amino acids. CDR3 loop: CASSSRQPVDTIYF. DNA of the CDR3: TGTGCCAGCAGCTCCAGACAGCCTGTGGACACCATATATTTT.

This clonotype occurred a few times. The chain uses TRBV12-3 or TRBV12-4 and TRBJ1-2, with D unclear. Trimming took off 6 bases at V and 4 bases at J, with 12 bases between the two ends. CDR3 length: 13 amino acids. CDR3 in amino acids: CASSLPRAYGYTF. CDR3 DNA: TGTGCCAGCAGCCTCCCTCGAGCCTATGGCTACACCTTC.

The J gene is TRBJ2-3, the V gene TRBV20-1; D is perhaps TRBD2 (6 bases). CDR3 length: 16 residues. Looked up from germline, CDR1 is DFQATT and CDR2 is SNEGSKA (reference sequence). Trimming pared 3 bases from V and 0 bases from J, leaving 16 bases between. In DNA form, the CDR3 reads TGCAGTGCTAGTATCGGCGGGGATTCGAGCACAGATACGCAGTATTTT. This sequence encodes CSASIGGDSSTDTQYF.

This sequence joins TRBV20-1 and TRBJ1-2; D may be TRBD1 (5 bases). Trimming stripped 0 bases from V and 0 bases from J, with 11 bases between. Germline V gene sequence: CDR1 DFQATT, CDR2 SNEGSKA (reference sequence). The CDR3 sequence is 15 residues long. CDR3: CSARDLTEPNYGYTF. DNA for the CDR3: TGCAGTGCTAGAGATCTGACAGAACCTAACTATGGCTACACCTTC.

Note on this clonotype: The CDR3 end shows no conserved phenylalanine or tryptophan, and so a read error is likely. Because the CDR3's place on the DNA is in doubt, the DNA is left out and the CDR3 is given as listed by TCRdb. The chain links TRBV7-6 to TRBJ2-1. The CDR3 is 16 amino acids long, termini counted. Germline lookup yields CDR1 SGHVS and CDR2 FNYEAQ. The CDR3 sequence: CASSHDVGSSKNEQFI.

This clonotype was seen a few times. V is TRBV18 and J is TRBJ1-1; D remains ambiguous. The CDR3 runs to 15 residues. The V end was cut by 0 bases, the J end by 1 base, with 9 bases between. Germline lookup yields CDR1 KGHSH and CDR2 LQKENI. The CDR3 sequence: CASSPPGPTNTEAFF. In nucleotides, the CDR3 is TGTGCCAGCTCACCACCCGGGCCGACGAACACTGAAGCTTTCTTT.

This clonotype was found many times. The chain recombines TRBV28 with TRBJ1-5; perhaps TRBD1 as D (6 bases). The CDR3 loop spans 15 amino acids. Germline V gives CDR1 MDHEN, CDR2 SYDVKM. Trimming removed 2 bases from V and 4 bases from J, with 12 bases in between. The chain's CDR3 is CASSLVGARNQPQHF. DNA of the CDR3: TGTGCCAGCAGTTTAGTGGGGGCGAGAAATCAGCCCCAGCATTTT.

A few counts support this clonotype. The chain carries TRBV30 and TRBJ2-5; 7 bases align to TRBD1. V was pared by 0 bases and J by 7 bases, with 5 bases of the junction left unmatched. CDR3 length: 13 residues. Per germline, CDR1 GTSNPN and CDR2 SVGIG (reference sequence). Here the CDR3 DNA reads TGTGCCTGGAGTGTACAGGGGCACGGGACCCAGTACTTC. Amino acids: CAWSVQGHGTQYF.

The chain carries TRBV6-6 and TRBJ2-7; D is perhaps TRBD1 (6 bases). This CDR3 has 15 residues. Trimming removed 0 bases from V and 3 bases from J, with 12 bases in between. CDR1 and CDR2 (germline): MNHNY, SVGAGI (reference sequence). The CDR3 loop reads CASSYSQGQGYEQYF. The DNA for the CDR3 is TGTGCCAGCAGTTACTCGCAGGGGCAAGGCTACGAGCAGTACTTC.

J is TRBJ1-6 and V is TRBV27; tentative D call: TRBD1 (5 bases). In germline, CDR1 is MNHEY, CDR2 SMNVEV (reference sequence). Trimming shortened V by 8 bases and J by 8 bases, and 16 bases separated the two germline ends. The CDR3 covers 14 residues. CDR3 nucleotides: TGTGCCAGCTCCAAAGCCAGGGCTGATTCACCCCTCCACTTT. This codes for CASSKARADSPLHF.